This T cell receptor beta chain was recovered during a study of T cells after posttransplantation cyclophosphamide. Generated by immunoSEQ multiplex PCR, the TCRdb table keeps only in-frame clones and is missing some. Found here are 25,000 to 35,000 clones, 75% to 95% of them singletons; the top ten hold 0.24%. Findings and limits, study-wide: Donor CD8+ memory clones often dominated recipient blood repertoires at later times.

Cells defined as naive were viable CD3+CD4+ or CD3+CD8+ and CCR7+CD45RA+CD45RO-CD95-CD27+CD28+. This related bone marrow graft donor gave peripheral blood on the day of marrow donation. With 5 bases removed from V and 5 bases from J, the gap between germline ends came to 3 bases. This CDR3 comprises 10 residues. Germline CDR1 and CDR2: MNHEY and SMNVEV (reference sequence). Remarks on this clone: The antigen remains unidentified.

Sequenced sample: naive CD4+ T cells sorted from PBMCs. The sequence was obtained from a woman aged 55-70 years in good health, CMV-negative, and a related stem cell transplant donor. J is TRBJ2-5 and V is TRBV27; D is undetermined. The CDR3 spells CASSRETQYF. In DNA form, the CDR3 reads TGTGCCAGCAGTCGTGAGACCCAGTACTTC.